The clone carrying this TCR beta chain was counted only a few times. This record belongs to a study of T-cell reconstitution after alpha-beta-depleted transplantation in children. The CDR3 runs 14 residues. With 1 base removed from V and 10 bases from J, the gap between germline ends came to 16 bases. Germline CDR1 LGHDT, CDR2 YNNKEL (reference sequence). Using unique molecular identifiers, the investigators prepared the TCRbeta library. TCRdb re-called the PCR reads with MiXCR, one entry per CDR3 protein. This table has about 230,000 distinct CDR3 sequences, around 9.6% appearing once. The material sequenced was PBMCs from the stem cell graft donor, taken from the stem cell graft. V is TRBV3-1 and J is TRBJ1-1; maybe TRBD1 (6 bases). This TCR came from a human donor who donated a stem cell graft to a child with acute lymphoblastic leukemia. CDR3 sequence reads: CASSQAPWGRSAFF. The CDR3 coding sequence is TGTGCCAGCAGCCAAGCCCCCTGGGGGCGGTCAGCTTTCTTT.